What follows describes a single T cell receptor (beta chain). This clone was counted a single time. Its antigen specificity is not known. No base-level quality is on record; no much larger clone is a single base apart. TCRbeta CDR3 regions were amplified from genomic DNA using the immunoSEQ Assay, a bias-controlled multiplex PCR. The authors' pipeline ran thus. Within the assay, amplification of reference gene primers was used to estimate how many nucleated cells each sample contained. To quantify the absolute abundance of each unique TCRbeta CDR3 rearrangement, sequence reads were collapsed and filtered. For each sample, productive Simpson clonality was calculated as the square root of Simpson's diversity index over productive rearrangements. Not all clones reach the TCRdb copy of this immuneACCESS table, which keeps in-frame sequences only. Checked studies attribute under half of the gap to unresolved V genes and leave the rest unexplained. That table gives V, J and clone size, and the DNA gave D and trimming. The sample table shows roughly 26,000 clones, and about 92% are seen once. The ten largest account for 2.5% to 3% of the sample.

The record originates from a study of blood T cell repertoires in COVID-19 (dated by TCRdb to 2019 to 2021). With respect to the entire study: Collaborator samples came from the United States, Italy and Spain and covered acute and convalescent phases of COVID-19. Where available, HLA class I and class II types were obtained from metadata supplied by the sample provider rather than from assay-based typing. The prospective study material was composed of cDNA or gDNA derived from T cells, B-cell-depleted T cells, or PBMCs. The sample metadata nearly always contained a de-identified subject ID, COVID-19 status, age in years and sex. The samples were drawn from the first 160 participants of the ongoing ImmuneRACE study and from some 1,300 subjects provided by 6 global collaborators. The repertoires were released in a freely available public database meant as a resource for research on the immune response to SARS-CoV-2. Subjects who had been exposed to COVID-19, were actively infected with it, or had recovered from it provided the deeply sampled blood TCRbeta repertoires that made up the dataset. Results and caveats for the whole study, not just this receptor: The quantity of clinical and demographic metadata differed by source and by participant and was supplied without curation.

Whole blood was collected in K2EDTA tubes by collaborating institutions according to the institutions' own protocols. For TCRbeta analysis, collaborators shipped samples in one of three forms: frozen whole blood, isolated PBMCs, or DNA extracted from either of those sample types. Per the germline V gene, SQVTM is the CDR1 and ANQGSEA is the CDR2. Reading from cysteine to phenylalanine, the CDR3 counts 12 amino acids. Only CDR3 DNA remains: 36 bases, in frame from the first base. The specimen was peripheral blood. This TCR was recovered from a human donor in a cohort sampled during active COVID-19. The rearrangement combines TRBV29-1 with TRBJ1-1; the D gene remains uncertain. The CDR3 sequence is CTPGRVRPEAFF. The DNA is as follows: TGCACCCCTGGGAGGGTAAGGCCTGAAGCTTTCTTT. Reference TRBV29-1 and TRBJ1-1 genes cover what lies past the CDR3, so the full variable domain is SAVISQKPSRDICQRGTSLTIQCQVDSQVTMMFWYRQQPGQSLTLIATANQGSEATYESGFVIDKFPISRPNLTFSTLTVSNMSPEDSSIYLCTPGRVRPEAFFGQGTRLTVV.